These 21 T cell receptor beta chains came from one sample sequenced in a study of shared clonotypes between healthy human individuals. Positive CCR7 selection of CD45RO-negative cells yielded the naive CD8 cells, and terminally differentiated effector memory CD45RA+ cells were excluded. TCRdb keeps only in-frame clones here, not all; method: immunoSEQ multiplex PCR. The sample gives about 2.1 million clones, 85% to 95% of which show up once; less than 2% is in the top ten. The sequenced sample was naive CD8+ T cells from PBMCs. These receptors were collected from a man aged 18 to 29 in good health. Some clones in this sample may be carry-over from other donors' samples.

The rearrangement joins TRBV5-1 to TRBJ1-2; TRBD1 might be the D (5 bases). Germline CDR1 is SGHRS and CDR2 is YFSETQ. The CDR3 contains 14 residues. V was trimmed by 0 bases and J by 4 bases, leaving 10 bases between them. CDR3: CASSLAGLGYGYTF. The CDR3 coding sequence is TGCGCCAGCAGCTTGGCAGGGTTGGGCTATGGCTACACCTTC.

The rearrangement links TRBV7-9 to TRBJ2-7; D remains unclear. The germline CDR1 and CDR2 sequences are SEHNR and FQNEAQ (reference sequence). V was trimmed by 5 bases and J by 0 bases, leaving 8 bases between them. The CDR3 totals 13 residues. This CDR3 reads CASSRGDSYEQYF. Here the CDR3 DNA reads TGTGCCAGCAGCCGAGGTGACTCCTACGAGCAGTACTTC.

As regards this clone: The same CDR3 can be traced to other DNA sequences in this sample. The CDR3 loop reads CASSPVGAVNTEAFF. The CDR3 DNA sequence: TGTGCCAGCAGCCCAGTGGGGGCGGTGAACACTGAAGCTTTCTTT. The chain carries TRBV9 and TRBJ1-1; perhaps TRBD1 as D (6 bases). Per the germline V gene, CDR1 is SGDLS and CDR2 is YYNGEE. The CDR3 consists of 15 residues. V gave up 4 bases and J gave up 0 bases, with 13 bases separating them.

J is TRBJ1-2 and V is TRBV29-1, with a weak D call TRBD1 (5 bases). Trimming shortened V by 5 bases and J by 8 bases, and 18 bases separated the two germline ends. CDR3 size: 13 residues. CDR1 is SQVTM and CDR2 is ANQGSEA in the germline V gene. CDR3 loop: CSVYEVEGLGYTF. Here the CDR3 DNA reads TGCAGCGTTTATGAGGTGGAGGGGCTCGGCTACACCTTC.

The V gene is TRBV4-1, the J gene TRBJ1-2; D is possibly TRBD1 (5 bases). This CDR3 is built from 16 residues. CDR1 and CDR2 from the germline V gene are MGHRA and YSYEKL. The V end lost 4 bases, the J end lost 4 bases, and 19 bases lay between the germline ends. CDR3 nucleotides: TGCGCCAGCAGCCCCCGACCGGGACCGCAAGTCTATGGCTACACCTTC. Translating gives CASSPRPGPQVYGYTF.

The rearrangement uses TRBV5-6 and TRBJ2-7; D is unclear. The germline CDR1 and CDR2 sequences are SGHDT and YYEEEE. Trimming cost V 2 bases and J 7 bases, with 7 bases left between them. This CDR3 has 11 residues. CDR3 residues: CASSFGWEQYF. In nucleotides, the CDR3 is TGTGCCAGCAGCTTTGGGTGGGAGCAGTACTTC.

The rearrangement links TRBV28 to TRBJ1-2; 8 bases align to TRBD1. There are 17 residues in the CDR3. After removal of 4 bases from V and 3 bases from J, the junction contained 13 bases not matched to a gene. CDR1 and CDR2 from the germline V gene are MDHEN and SYDVKM. DNA of the CDR3: TGTGCCAGCAGTTCCTTCCTGATCAGGGGGCAGGACTATGGCTACACCTTC. Translation: CASSSFLIRGQDYGYTF.

This clone was seen just once. V usage is TRBV5-1 and J usage is TRBJ2-1; 14 nucleotides match TRBD2. Germline-derived CDR1 and CDR2 are SGHRS and YFSETQ. CDR3 length: 16 residues. Losses at the gene ends were 2 bases for V and 7 bases for J; bases not matched to a gene: 5. The CDR3 DNA reads TGCGCCAGCAGCTTCAGGACTAGCGGGAGGTTGAATGAGCAGTTCTTC. It specifies CASSFRTSGRLNEQFF. The whole variable domain, remainder taken from reference TRBV5-1 and TRBJ2-1, is KAGVTQTPRYLIKTRGQQVTLSCSPISGHRSVSWYQQTPGQGLQFLFEYFSETQRNKGNFPGRFSGRQFSNSRSEMNVSTLELGDSALYLCASSFRTSGRLNEQFFGPGTRLTVL.

This clone showed up just once. The gene calls are TRBV29-1 and TRBJ2-1; D not certain. The CDR3 runs to 12 residues. Per germline, CDR1 SQVTM and CDR2 ANQGSEA. V was shortened by 7 bases and J by 9 bases, with 16 bases between the two germline ends. CDR3 amino acids: CSARPSWGEQFF. DNA for the CDR3: TGCAGCGCCCGACCGTCCTGGGGTGAGCAGTTCTTC.

The gene calls are TRBV19 and TRBJ2-3, with TRBD2 matching 9 bases. CDR3 length equals 16 residues. Germline V CDR1 and CDR2: LNHDA, SQIVND (reference sequence). V was clipped by 5 bases and J by 1 base; unmatched bases: 7. The CDR3 nucleotides read TGTGCCAGTAGTTCGTATAGCGGGAGTGGCACAGATACGCAGTATTTT. Translated, it gives CASSSYSGSGTDTQYF.

A few counts support this clone. The chain combines TRBV19 with TRBJ1-5; possible D gene TRBD1, 6 bases. The CDR3 runs 14 residues. Germline V gene data show CDR1 as LNHDA and CDR2 as SQIVND (reference sequence). Trimming cost V 7 bases and J 3 bases, with 13 bases left between them. This CDR3 reads CASTGTGPNQPQHF. The CDR3 DNA follows: TGTGCCAGTACCGGTACAGGGCCCAATCAGCCCCAGCATTTT. The full variable domain, with the rest looked up from reference TRBV19 and TRBJ1-5, is DGGITQSPKYLFRKEGQNVTLSCEQNLNHDAMYWYRQDPGQGLRLIYYSQIVNDFQKGDIAEGYSVSREKKESFPLTVTSAQKNPTAFYLCASTGTGPNQPQHFGDGTRLSIL.

J is TRBJ2-1 and V is TRBV7-9, with a weak D call TRBD2 (5 bases). Per germline, CDR1 SEHNR and CDR2 FQNEAQ (reference sequence). V was trimmed by 5 bases and J by 10 bases, leaving 24 bases between them. This CDR3 is built from 16 residues. In DNA form, the CDR3 reads TGTGCCAGCAGCGCCAAGGACTCCCCTAAGCCCCGAGAGCAGTTCTTC. Protein sequence: CASSAKDSPKPREQFF. The variable domain in full, completed from reference TRBV7-9 and TRBJ2-1, reads DTGVSQNPRHKITKRGQNVTFRCDPISEHNRLYWYRQTLGQGPEFLTYFQNEAQLEKSRLLSDRFSAERPKGSFSTLEIQRTEQGDSAMYLCASSAKDSPKPREQFFGPGTRLTVL.

Of note for this clone: A junction boundary mismatches the germline segment, possibly from a read error. In the same sample, other DNA sequences code for this CDR3. The chain recombines TRBV7-2 with TRBJ2-1; 11 positions match TRBD2. Per germline, CDR1 SGHTA and CDR2 FQGNSA. The CDR3 is made up of 15 amino acids. CDR3 sequence reads: CASSLAGGPGNEQFF. The CDR3, as DNA: TGTGCCAGCAGTTTAGCGGGAGGGCCGGGGAATGAGCAGTTCTTC.

This clone occurred once. The chain couples TRBV30 to TRBJ2-7, with 11 bases identical to TRBD1. CDR1 is GTSNPN, CDR2 SVGIG, per germline (reference sequence). The CDR3 has 14 amino acids. With 1 base clipped from V and 4 bases from J, the junction kept 3 bases outside the gene matches. The CDR3 here is CAWSARDRGYEQYF. The DNA for the CDR3 is TGTGCCTGGAGTGCCCGGGACAGGGGGTACGAGCAGTACTTC.

The genes are TRBV5-5 and TRBJ2-2; D gene ambiguous. The CDR3 length is 16 residues. In germline, CDR1 is SGHKS, CDR2 YYEKEE (reference sequence). V lost 1 base, J lost 5 bases, and 15 bases lay in between. The CDR3 spells CASSLYSGVRTGELFF. CDR3 nucleotides: TGTGCCAGCAGCTTGTATTCAGGAGTCAGGACCGGGGAGCTGTTTTTT.

The chain couples TRBV19 to TRBJ1-2; TRBD1 matches 9 bases. V lost 1 base and J lost 5; bases outside the gene matches: 5. The CDR3 is made up of 15 amino acids. Germline loops: CDR1 LNHDA, CDR2 SQIVND (reference sequence). The CDR3 DNA follows: TGTGCCAGTAGTATAGCCCAGGGACAGGGATATGGCTACACCTTC. Amino acid sequence: CASSIAQGQGYGYTF.

Notes on this clone: The sample holds other DNA sequences that translate to the same CDR3. The CDR3 is CASSDTGSYEQYF. The DNA for the CDR3 is TGTGCCAGCAGTGATACGGGATCCTACGAGCAGTACTTC. The chain couples TRBV25-1 to TRBJ2-7; TRBD2 might be the D (5 bases). V lost 3 bases to trimming and J lost 1 base, with 7 bases between them. Looked up from germline, CDR1 is MGHDK and CDR2 is SYGVNS. The CDR3 spans 13 residues.

As concerns this clone: The same CDR3 is also encoded by other DNA sequences in this sample. The rearrangement joins TRBV7-9 to TRBJ2-7, with TRBD1 as a possible D gene (6 bases). This CDR3 is built from 13 residues. V dropped 5 bases and J dropped 2 bases, with 10 bases sitting between them. Germline CDR1 reads SEHNR; CDR2 reads FQNEAQ (reference sequence). Written as DNA, the CDR3 is TGTGCCAGCAGCCCCAGGGGACCCTACGAGCAGTACTTC. Protein sequence: CASSPRGPYEQYF.

This clone was observed a single time. The chain has TRBV6-5 and TRBJ2-7, with 7 nucleotides matching TRBD1. Germline V gene sequence: CDR1 MNHEY, CDR2 SVGAGI. The CDR3 covers 14 residues. V shed 4 bases and J 5 bases; nucleotides not matched to a gene: 8. The CDR3 DNA reads TGTGCCAGCAGTTCCCGACAGGGTCCCCACGAGCAGTACTTC. Translated: CASSSRQGPHEQYF.

With regard to this clone: Distinct nucleotide sequences in the sample also encode this CDR3. The J gene is TRBJ2-7, the V gene TRBV7-2, with 7 bases matching TRBD1. The CDR3 is made up of 15 amino acids. The germline gives CDR1 SGHTA, CDR2 FQGNSA. V was pared by 5 bases and J by 0 bases, with 7 bases of the junction left unmatched. This CDR3 is CASSPRDRASYEQYF. The CDR3 DNA reads as TGTGCCAGCAGCCCCAGAGACAGGGCCTCCTACGAGCAGTACTTC.

The chain is built from TRBV11-2 and TRBJ1-6; no definite D call. V lost 5 bases, J lost 6 bases, and 20 bases lay in between. Germline V gene lookup returns CDR1 SGHAT and CDR2 FQNNGV. This CDR3 comprises 17 residues. The CDR3 here is CASSPTAAWQANSPLHF. CDR3 DNA sequence: TGTGCCAGCAGCCCGACGGCCGCGTGGCAGGCTAATTCACCCCTCCACTTT.